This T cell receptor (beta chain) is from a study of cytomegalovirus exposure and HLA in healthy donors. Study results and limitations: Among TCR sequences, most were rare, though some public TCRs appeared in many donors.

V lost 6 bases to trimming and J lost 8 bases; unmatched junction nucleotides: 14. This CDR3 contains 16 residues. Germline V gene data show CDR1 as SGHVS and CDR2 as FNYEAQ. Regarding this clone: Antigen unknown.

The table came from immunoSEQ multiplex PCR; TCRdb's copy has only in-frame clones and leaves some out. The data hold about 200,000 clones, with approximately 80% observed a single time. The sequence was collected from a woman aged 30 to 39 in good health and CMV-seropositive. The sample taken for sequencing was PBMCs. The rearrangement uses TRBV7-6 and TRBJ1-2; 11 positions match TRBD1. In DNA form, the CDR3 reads TGTGCCAGCAGTCCAGAGATAGGACAGGGGGCGCGGGGCTACACCTTC. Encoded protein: CASSPEIGQGARGYTF.